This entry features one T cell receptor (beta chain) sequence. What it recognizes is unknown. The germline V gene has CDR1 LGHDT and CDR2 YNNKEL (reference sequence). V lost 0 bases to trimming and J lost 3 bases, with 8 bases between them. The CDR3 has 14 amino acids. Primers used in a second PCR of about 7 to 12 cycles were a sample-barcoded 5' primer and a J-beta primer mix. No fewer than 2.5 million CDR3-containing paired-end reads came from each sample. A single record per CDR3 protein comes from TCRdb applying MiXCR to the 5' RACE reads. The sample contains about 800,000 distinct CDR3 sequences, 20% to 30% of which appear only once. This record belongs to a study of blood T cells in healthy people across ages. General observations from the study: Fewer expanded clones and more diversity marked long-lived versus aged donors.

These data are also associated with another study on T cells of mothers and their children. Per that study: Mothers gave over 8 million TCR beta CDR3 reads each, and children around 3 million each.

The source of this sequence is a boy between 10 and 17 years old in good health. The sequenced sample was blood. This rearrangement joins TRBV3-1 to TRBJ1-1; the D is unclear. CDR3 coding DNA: TGTGCCAGCAGCCAAGATCCTTCCGACACTGAAGCTTTCTTT. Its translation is CASSQDPSDTEAFF.